This TCR beta chain was sequenced in a study of T cell responses to AZD1222 COVID-19 vaccine. Across the study: Second-dose timings of about 4 or about 12 weeks were pooled. Overall study findings and caveats: Clonal diversity was possibly underestimated, and white British individuals and females predominated among donors. Just a handful of people given AZD1222 tested seropositive at baseline. Of spike-specific TCRs, nearly half reportedly target regions left unmutated in variants.

Using immunoSEQ multiplex PCR, the repertoire was profiled, and TCRdb retains in-frame clones only, with some absent. The table has about 180,000 clones, 90% to 95% seen once; the top ten hold approximately 2%. Of note for this clone: As yet, its antigen is unknown.

V lost 2 bases, J lost 4 bases, and 1 base stayed unmatched. From germline, CDR1 is MNHEY and CDR2 SMNVEV (reference sequence). The CDR3 sequence is 13 residues long. V usage is TRBV27 and J usage is TRBJ1-2, with 7 positions matching TRBD1. The source is an adult in good health. The sample consisted of peripheral blood, taken on day 0 of AZD1222 vaccination. The CDR3 DNA follows: TGTGCCAGCAGTTTAGCAGGGGGCTATGGCTACACCTTC. Translation gives CASSLAGGYGYTF.